This T cell receptor (beta chain) stems from a study of technical replicates of blood from a handful of donors. Sequencing was performed with immunoSEQ multiplex PCR; in TCRdb, only in-frame clones are kept and a portion is missing. This sample has about 81,000 clones, with 85% to 95% found just once. Germline V CDR1 and CDR2: MGHRA, YSYEKL. The V gene lost 4 bases and the J gene lost 4 bases, with 16 bases spanning the gap. There are 16 residues in the CDR3. This clone is labeled medium-sized. Sequences were obtained from T cells isolated from PBMCs. The chain combines TRBV4-1 with TRBJ2-2; D might be TRBD2 (5 bases). This sequence originates from a human donor in good health. The DNA of the CDR3 is TGCGCCAGCAGCCTCGCACCCGGGGTCGGCACCGGGGAGCTGTTTTTT. Residues: CASSLAPGVGTGELFF.